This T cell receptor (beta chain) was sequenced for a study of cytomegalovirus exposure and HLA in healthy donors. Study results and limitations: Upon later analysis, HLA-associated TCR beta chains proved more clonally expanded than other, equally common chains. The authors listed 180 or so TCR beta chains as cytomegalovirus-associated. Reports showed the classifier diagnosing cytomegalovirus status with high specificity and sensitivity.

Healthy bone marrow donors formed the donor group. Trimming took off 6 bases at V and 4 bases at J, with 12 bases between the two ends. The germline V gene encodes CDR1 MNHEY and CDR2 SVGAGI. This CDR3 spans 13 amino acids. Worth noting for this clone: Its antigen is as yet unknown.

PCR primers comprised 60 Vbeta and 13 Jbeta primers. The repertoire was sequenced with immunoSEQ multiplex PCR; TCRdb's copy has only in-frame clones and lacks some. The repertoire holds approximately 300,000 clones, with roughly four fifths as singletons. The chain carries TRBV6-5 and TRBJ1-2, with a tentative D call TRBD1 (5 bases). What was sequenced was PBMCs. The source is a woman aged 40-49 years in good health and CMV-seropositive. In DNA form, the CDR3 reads TGTGCCAGCAGCCCCGGGGGGGGCTATGGCTACACCTTC. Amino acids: CASSPGGGYGYTF.